This record covers a single T cell receptor (beta chain). Assay used: immunoSEQ multiplex PCR; TCRdb lists only in-frame clones, some missing. The table lists a few hundred thousand clones, more than 70% of them singletons. CDR1 is SGHDN, CDR2 FVKESK, per germline. This CDR3 is built from 15 residues. J gave up 7 bases and V 4 bases, and 10 bases lay outside the gene matches. This sample was taken from a study of blood T cell repertoires in COVID-19. Across the whole study: T cells, B-cell-depleted T cells, or PBMCs provided the cDNA or gDNA that served as material.

Sequencing was carried out using peripheral blood. The TCR comes from a woman aged 30 to 39 who had recovered from COVID-19. The chain recombines TRBV14 with TRBJ2-1; 7 nucleotides match TRBD1. The CDR3 DNA reads TGTGCCAGCAGCCCAGTACAGGGGTTTGAGAATGAGCAGTTCTTC. As protein: CASSPVQGFENEQFF.